This passage covers 14 T cell receptor beta chains from one sample sequenced in a study of T-cell memory formation after mild COVID-19. TCRdb re-called the 5' RACE reads through MiXCR, storing one row per CDR3 protein. The sample contains roughly 400,000 distinct CDR3 sequences, about a sixth of which appear only once. Sequencing input: PBMCs or a T cell subset sorted from them (not recorded which). The source of these receptors is a man younger than 35 who had mild COVID-19 (a few samples of this study predate the infection). Cell type and time point are not known.

This clonotype was counted between two and nine times. This chain joins TRBV5-1 and TRBJ1-5; possibly TRBD1 for D (5 bases). In germline, CDR1 is SGHRS, CDR2 YFSETQ. The CDR3 loop spans 15 amino acids. The V end lost 4 bases, the J end lost 7 bases, and 18 bases lay between the germline ends. This CDR3 reads CASSPTGGFQQPQHF. CDR3 sequence (DNA): TGCGCCAGCAGCCCGACTGGGGGTTTTCAGCAGCCCCAGCATTTT.

This clonotype was detected a few times. This chain uses TRBV14 with TRBJ1-2, with D maybe TRBD1 (5 bases). In germline, CDR1 is SGHDN, CDR2 FVKESK. With 4 bases removed from V and 6 bases from J, the gap between germline ends came to 12 bases. The CDR3 loop spans 13 amino acids. This CDR3 reads CASSPRLGDGYTF. In nucleotides, the CDR3 is TGTGCCAGCAGCCCCCGTTTGGGGGATGGCTACACCTTC.

The V and J genes are TRBV27 and TRBJ2-1, with TRBD1 as a possible D gene (6 bases). The CDR3 extends over 12 amino acids. The germline V and J ends were trimmed by 10 bases and 7 bases, with 14 bases remaining between them. The germline gives CDR1 MNHEY, CDR2 SMNVEV (reference sequence). CDR3: CATLSQGNEQFF. CDR3 coding DNA: TGTGCCACCCTCTCACAGGGAAATGAGCAGTTCTTC.

This clonotype came up a few times. The chain has TRBV28 and TRBJ1-2; D may be TRBD1 (6 bases). Germline values: CDR1 MDHEN, CDR2 SYDVKM. The CDR3 length is 14 residues. With 2 bases removed from V and 7 bases from J, the gap between germline ends came to 14 bases. The CDR3 here is CASSLRTAATGYTF. The CDR3 region has the DNA TGTGCCAGCAGTTTACGGACAGCTGCCACTGGCTACACCTTC.

This clonotype appeared a few times. V is TRBV6-5 and J is TRBJ1-1, with D unclear. In germline, CDR1 is MNHEY, CDR2 SVGAGI. V was clipped by 6 bases and J by 4 bases, with 12 bases between them. CDR3 length: 13 amino acids. The CDR3 nucleotides read TGTGCCAGCAGGCCAGGTCTGGGCACTGAAGCTTTCTTT. This translates into CASRPGLGTEAFF.

V and J are TRBV5-1 and TRBJ2-5; 9 bases agree with TRBD1. The V and J ends lost 7 bases and 5 bases, in that order; junction bases with no gene match: 12. The V gene's germline CDR1 is SGHRS and CDR2 YFSETQ. The CDR3 runs to 15 residues. CDR3 amino acids: CASSGTGSSGETQYF. CDR3 bases: TGCGCCAGCTCCGGGACAGGGTCCTCCGGGGAGACCCAGTACTTC.

This clonotype was observed a few times. This sequence joins TRBV9 and TRBJ2-3; 9 nucleotides agree with TRBD2. J gave up 2 bases and V 4 bases, and 8 bases lay outside the gene matches. The CDR3 has 16 amino acids. The germline V gene encodes CDR1 SGDLS and CDR2 YYNGEE. The CDR3 region is CASSPPSGVFTDTQYF. As DNA, the CDR3 is TGTGCCAGCAGCCCACCTAGCGGGGTCTTCACAGATACGCAGTATTTT. Full variable domain (rest looked up from reference TRBV9 and TRBJ2-3): DSGVTQTPKHLITATGQRVTLRCSPRSGDLSVYWYQQSLDQGLQFLIQYYNGEERAKGNILERFSAQQFPDLHSELNLSSLELGDSALYFCASSPPSGVFTDTQYFGPGTRLTVL.

The chain recombines TRBV5-4 with TRBJ2-7; 7 bases map to TRBD2. There are 14 residues in the CDR3. CDR1 is SGHNT and CDR2 is YYREEE in the germline V gene (reference sequence). The junction had 12 bases not matched to a gene; V was cut back by 0 bases and J by 12 bases. This CDR3 is CASSLGGGTLSRYF. In DNA, the CDR3 is TGTGCCAGCAGCTTGGGGGGGGGGACCCTCTCCCGGTACTTC.

This clonotype was seen once. CDR3 sequence reads: CATSDGGQGIPGANVLTF. The CDR3, as DNA: TGTGCCACCAGTGATGGGGGACAGGGGATCCCTGGGGCCAACGTCCTGACTTTC. The chain employs TRBV24-1 and TRBJ2-6; TRBD1 aligns across 10 bases. V gave up 3 bases and J gave up 2 bases; unmatched junction bases: 6. CDR1 and CDR2 (germline): KGHDR, SFDVKD. The CDR3 totals 18 residues.

This sequence joins TRBV10-2 and TRBJ2-1; D is possibly TRBD2 (7 bases). The length of the CDR3 is 16 residues. Germline loops: CDR1 WSHSY, CDR2 SAAADI. V lost 8 bases, J lost 7 bases, and 24 bases lay in between. The CDR3 loop is CASWALLRGRGNEQFF. The CDR3 bases are TGCGCCAGCTGGGCCCTTTTGCGGGGGCGGGGGAATGAGCAGTTCTTC.

CDR3 DNA: TGTGCCAGCAGGGTCCTGAACACTGAAGCTTTCTTT. Encoded protein: CASRVLNTEAFF. The gene calls are TRBV12-3 or TRBV12-4 and TRBJ1-1; D call uncertain. This CDR3 contains 12 residues. V lost 6 bases to trimming and J lost 0 bases, with 5 bases between them.

This rearrangement joins TRBV6-6 to TRBJ2-7; D is uncertain. This CDR3 spans 14 amino acids. The V and J ends lost 2 bases and 4 bases respectively, with 12 bases between them. Germline lookup yields CDR1 MNHNY and CDR2 SVGAGI (reference sequence). The CDR3 loop is CASSYRAPSYEQYV. The CDR3, as DNA: TGTGCCAGCAGTTACCGGGCCCCCAGTTACGAGCAGTACGTC.

The chain employs TRBV7-2 and TRBJ1-6; 8 bases fit TRBD1. V trimming: 6 bases; J trimming: 4 bases; junction bases outside the gene matches: 2. Per germline, CDR1 SGHTA and CDR2 FQGNSA. The CDR3 covers 14 residues. The DNA for the CDR3 is TGTGCCAGCAGGTGGACAGGGTATAATTCACCCCTCCACTTT. Translation: CASRWTGYNSPLHF.

The gene calls are TRBV7-9 and TRBJ2-6; TRBD1 agrees at 8 bases. V was clipped by 3 bases and J by 16 bases; unmatched bases: 2. This CDR3 is built from 11 residues. Germline V gene data show CDR1 as SEHNR and CDR2 as FQNEAQ (reference sequence). The CDR3 protein is CASSFTGGLTF. The CDR3 coding sequence is TGTGCCAGCAGCTTTACAGGGGGACTGACTTTC.